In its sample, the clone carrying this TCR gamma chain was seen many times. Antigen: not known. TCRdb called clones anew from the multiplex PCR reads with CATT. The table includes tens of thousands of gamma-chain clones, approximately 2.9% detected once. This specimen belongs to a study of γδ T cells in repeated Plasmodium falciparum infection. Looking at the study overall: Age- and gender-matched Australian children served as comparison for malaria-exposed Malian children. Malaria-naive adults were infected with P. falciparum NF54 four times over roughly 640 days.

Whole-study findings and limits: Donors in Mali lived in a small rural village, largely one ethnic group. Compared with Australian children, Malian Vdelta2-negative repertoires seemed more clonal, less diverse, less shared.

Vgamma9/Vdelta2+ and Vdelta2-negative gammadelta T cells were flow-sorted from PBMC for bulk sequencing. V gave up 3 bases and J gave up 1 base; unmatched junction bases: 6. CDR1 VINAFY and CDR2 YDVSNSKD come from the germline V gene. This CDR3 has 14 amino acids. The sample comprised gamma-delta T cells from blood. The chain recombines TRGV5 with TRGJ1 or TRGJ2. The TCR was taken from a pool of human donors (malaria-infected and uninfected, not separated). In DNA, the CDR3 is TGTGCCACCTGGGACGGACTAAATTATTATAAGAAACTCTTT. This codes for CATWDGLNYYKKLF.